Below are 23 T cell receptor beta chains sequenced from a single sample in a study of radiotherapy plus CTLA-4 blockade in lung cancer. Produced via immunoSEQ multiplex PCR; TCRdb's table is partial and in-frame only. The table records 24,000 or so clones, about three quarters of them present only once. The specimen comprised peripheral blood, sampled from a patient treated with radiotherapy plus ipilimumab. Receptors were obtained from a human donor with non-small cell lung cancer who had stable disease on radiotherapy plus ipilimumab.

The chain has TRBV4-2 and TRBJ2-7, with TRBD2 identical over 14 bases. With 5 bases clipped from V and 5 bases from J, the junction kept 11 bases outside the gene matches. CDR3 size: 17 residues. Looked up from germline, CDR1 is LGHNA and CDR2 is YNFKEQ. The DNA of the CDR3 is TGTGCCAGCAGCTCGGGACTAGCGGGAGATCTTTTTAACGAGCAGTACTTC. This gives the protein CASSSGLAGDLFNEQYF.

The rearrangement uses TRBV28 and TRBJ2-1; D gene unclear. From germline, CDR1 is MDHEN and CDR2 SYDVKM. V was clipped by 6 bases and J by 0 bases, with 15 bases between them. The CDR3 runs 16 residues. The CDR3 coding sequence is TGTGCCAGCAGACGGACCGGAAAAAGCTCCTACAATGAGCAGTTCTTC. The encoded protein is CASRRTGKSSYNEQFF.

The count of this clone is one. CDR3 sequence: CASSVDVANTGELFF. The CDR3 nucleotides are TGTGCCAGCAGCGTAGACGTAGCGAACACCGGGGAGCTGTTTTTT. This chain uses TRBV9 with TRBJ2-2; D ambiguous. Per germline, CDR1 SGDLS and CDR2 YYNGEE. CDR3 length equals 15 residues. Between the trimmed V and J ends, which lost 0 bases and 0 bases, there was a span of 6 bases.

The chain carries TRBV5-8 and TRBJ2-7; tentatively, D is TRBD1 (6 bases). Germline CDR1 SGHTS, CDR2 YDEGEE. V was cut by 0 bases and J by 7 bases, with 14 bases left in between. The CDR3 covers 14 residues. The CDR3 spells CASSLAWGQTEQYF. The DNA for the CDR3 is TGTGCCAGCAGCTTGGCGTGGGGGCAGACAGAGCAGTACTTC.

The chain recombines TRBV19 with TRBJ1-2; D gene unclear. The CDR3 is 12 residues long. The germline CDR1 and CDR2 sequences are LNHDA and SQIVND (reference sequence). V was clipped by 5 bases and J by 7 bases, with 11 bases between them. Here the CDR3 reads CASSGQKSGYTF. CDR3 DNA sequence: TGTGCCAGTAGTGGCCAGAAGTCTGGCTACACCTTC.

The CDR3 here is CASSRTVTTDTQYF. The CDR3 DNA sequence: TGTGCCAGCAGCCGGACCGTAACCACAGATACGCAGTATTTT. V gene TRBV27 combines with J gene TRBJ2-3; no firm D call. The CDR3 spans 14 residues. CDR1 and CDR2 from the germline V gene are MNHEY and SMNVEV (reference sequence). V was clipped by 6 bases and J by 2 bases, with 12 bases between them.

V usage is TRBV7-9 and J usage is TRBJ2-7; 8 bases map to TRBD1. V lost 7 bases to trimming and J lost 0 bases; unmatched junction nucleotides: 5. The length of the CDR3 is 14 residues. Germline CDR1 is SEHNR and CDR2 is FQNEAQ (reference sequence). For the CDR3, the DNA is TGTGCCAGCACCCGGACAGGGAGCTCCTACGAGCAGTACTTC. Its protein is CASTRTGSSYEQYF.

This clone was picked up a small number of times. The chain employs TRBV2 and TRBJ1-5; D may be TRBD1 (6 bases). V dropped 7 bases and J dropped 9 bases, with 16 bases sitting between them. The CDR3 totals 13 residues. Germline assignment: CDR1 SNHLY and CDR2 FYNNEI. In nucleotides, the CDR3 is TGTGCCAGCACCTACAGGGAGCTGGGGCCCCAGCATTTT. Translation: CASTYRELGPQHF.

CDR3 residues: CATSTWGPGDIQYF. The CDR3, as DNA: TGCGCCACCTCGACCTGGGGGCCGGGGGACATTCAGTACTTC. The chain joins TRBV10-2 to TRBJ2-4; D is tentatively TRBD1 or TRBD2 (6 bases each). Per germline, CDR1 WSHSY and CDR2 SAAADI. The ends were cut back, 10 bases at V and 8 bases at J, with 21 bases in the middle. The CDR3 spans 14 residues.

The table lists this clone with a count of one. The chain recombines TRBV5-1 with TRBJ2-7, with 7 positions matching TRBD2. From germline, CDR1 is SGHRS and CDR2 YFSETQ. J gave up 3 bases and V 1 base, and 1 base lay outside the gene matches. The CDR3 has 13 amino acids. For the CDR3, the DNA is TGCGCCAGCAGCTTGTCGGGGGGCTACGAGCAGTACTTC. Protein product: CASSLSGGYEQYF. The full variable domain, in which reference TRBV5-1 and TRBJ2-7 provide the parts outside the CDR3, is KAGVTQTPRYLIKTRGQQVTLSCSPISGHRSVSWYQQTPGQGLQFLFEYFSETQRNKGNFPGRFSGRQFSNSRSEMNVSTLELGDSALYLCASSLSGGYEQYFGPGTRLTVT.

The chain recombines TRBV29-1 with TRBJ1-1, with 12 bases identical to TRBD1. This CDR3 has 15 amino acids. From germline, CDR1 is SQVTM and CDR2 ANQGSEA. Trimming at V came to 4 bases and at J to 4 bases, leaving 7 bases not matched to a gene. The CDR3 bases are TGCAGCGTTGGCCCGGGACAGGGGGCCGGCACTGAAGCTTTCTTT. Translating it yields CSVGPGQGAGTEAFF. Combining the CDR3 with reference TRBV29-1 and TRBJ1-1 gives the whole variable domain SAVISQKPSRDICQRGTSLTIQCQVDSQVTMMFWYRQQPGQSLTLIATANQGSEATYESGFVIDKFPISRPNLTFSTLTVSNMSPEDSSIYLCSVGPGQGAGTEAFFGQGTRLTVV.

V usage is TRBV4-1 and J usage is TRBJ1-4; D ambiguous. The CDR3 has 17 amino acids. CDR1 is MGHRA, CDR2 YSYEKL, per germline. The V and J ends lost 1 base and 4 bases respectively, with 16 bases between them. The DNA for the CDR3 is TGCGCCAGCAGCCAAGTTTATAGGCAGACGATTAATGAAAAACTGTTTTTT. Translating gives CASSQVYRQTINEKLFF.

The chain links TRBV21-1 to TRBJ2-1. TRBV21-1 is flagged as a pseudogene. CDR3 length: 19 residues. The CDR3 spells CASSKVTGQGTAANNEQFF. CDR3 DNA: TGTGCCAGCAGCAAAGTGACAGGCCAGGGGACTGCAGCTAACAATGAGCAGTTCTTC.

The chain recombines TRBV5-1 with TRBJ2-3; 7 bases fit TRBD2. This CDR3 region has 15 residues. From germline, CDR1 is SGHRS and CDR2 YFSETQ. V dropped 2 bases and J dropped 3; count of bases not matched to a gene: 6. The CDR3 loop is CASSLLGGRTDTQYF. The CDR3 DNA reads TGCGCCAGCAGCTTACTGGGAGGGCGGACAGATACGCAGTATTTT.

This sequence joins TRBV11-3 and TRBJ2-7, with 8 bases aligning to TRBD2. The germline gives CDR1 SGHNT, CDR2 YENEEA. The CDR3 has 15 amino acids. Trimming took 1 base from V and 2 from J; bases not matched to a gene: 4. The CDR3 DNA sequence: TGTGCCAGCAGCTTAGGGCTAGCGGGTGCCTACGAGCAGTACTTC. It specifies CASSLGLAGAYEQYF.

J is TRBJ1-2 and V is TRBV7-2, with D unresolved. The CDR3 has 14 residues. Trimming removed 0 bases at V and 4 bases at J, with 9 bases between. Germline CDR1 SGHTA, CDR2 FQGNSA. The CDR3 protein is CASSLAVGVYGYTF. The CDR3 nucleotides are TGTGCCAGCAGCTTAGCGGTCGGGGTCTATGGCTACACCTTC.

This chain connects TRBV28 to TRBJ2-7, with D unresolved. The CDR3 is 11 residues long. Germline-derived CDR1 and CDR2 are MDHEN and SYDVKM. V dropped 4 bases and J dropped 2 bases, with 3 bases sitting between them. The CDR3 loop reads CASSYTYEQYF. The CDR3 coding sequence is TGTGCCAGCAGTTACACCTACGAGCAGTACTTC.

The rearrangement links TRBV2 to TRBJ2-1, with TRBD1 matching over 8 bases. Germline values: CDR1 SNHLY, CDR2 FYNNEI. V lost 6 bases to trimming and J lost 0 bases; unmatched junction nucleotides: 1. The CDR3 sequence is 14 residues long. CDR3 loop: CASRDRVSYNEQFF. The CDR3 DNA is TGTGCCAGCAGGGACAGGGTCTCCTACAATGAGCAGTTCTTC.

The V and J genes are TRBV5-1 and TRBJ2-3; TRBD1 matches at 12 bases. The J segment lost 0 bases and the V segment lost 4 bases, leaving 6 bases of the junction unmatched. CDR1 SGHRS and CDR2 YFSETQ come from the germline V gene. CDR3 length equals 17 residues. In DNA, the CDR3 is TGCGCCAGCAGCAGGCCCGGGACAGGGGGCAGCACAGATACGCAGTATTTT. This gives the protein CASSRPGTGGSTDTQYF. The full variable domain, rest sourced from reference TRBV5-1 and TRBJ2-3, is KAGVTQTPRYLIKTRGQQVTLSCSPISGHRSVSWYQQTPGQGLQFLFEYFSETQRNKGNFPGRFSGRQFSNSRSEMNVSTLELGDSALYLCASSRPGTGGSTDTQYFGPGTRLTVL.

The V gene is TRBV6-6, the J gene TRBJ2-3; D perhaps matches TRBD2 (6 bases). CDR1 is MNHNY and CDR2 is SVGAGI in the germline V gene (reference sequence). Trimming removed 2 bases at V and 3 bases at J, with 15 bases between. CDR3 size: 16 residues. CDR3 coding DNA: TGTGCCAGCAGTTACCAACTTAGCGGAGCAACAGATACGCAGTATTTT. Encoded protein: CASSYQLSGATDTQYF.

This chain joins TRBV4-1 and TRBJ1-3, with D possibly TRBD1 on 6 matching bases. CDR3 size: 17 residues. Per the germline V gene, CDR1 is MGHRA and CDR2 is YSYEKL. V lost 2 bases and J 0 bases, leaving 14 bases between the germline ends. The CDR3 loop is CASSQSRTVSSGNTIYF. The CDR3 region has the DNA TGCGCCAGCAGCCAATCCAGGACAGTAAGCTCTGGAAACACCATATATTTT.

The V and J genes are TRBV6-5 and TRBJ2-5; D uncertain. The CDR3 contains 11 residues. The V and J ends lost 3 bases and 6 bases respectively, with 5 bases between them. Germline V lookup: CDR1 MNHEY, CDR2 SVGAGI. The CDR3 protein is CASSYLKTQYF. The CDR3, as DNA: TGTGCCAGCAGTTATCTGAAGACCCAGTACTTC.

This clone was recorded a few times. The J gene is TRBJ2-7, the V gene TRBV6-6; the match to TRBD2 covers 7 bases. The germline CDR1 and CDR2 sequences are MNHNY and SVGAGI (reference sequence). Germline trimming cut 6 bases from V and 2 bases from J; bases unmatched to any gene: 7. The CDR3 spans 14 residues. Here the CDR3 reads CASSHSGSPYEQYF. The CDR3 bases are TGTGCCAGCAGCCATAGCGGGTCCCCCTACGAGCAGTACTTC.